This T cell receptor (beta chain) was sequenced in a study of blood T cell repertoires in COVID-19. Germline values: CDR1 SEHNR, CDR2 FQNEAQ (reference sequence). The CDR3 extends over 14 amino acids. V lost 1 base to trimming and J lost 9 bases; unmatched junction nucleotides: 6. This clone was seen a few times. Profiled with immunoSEQ multiplex PCR; TCRdb holds only in-frame clones, not every one. The sample includes about 63,000 clones, 65% to 85% of them seen just once. The clonotype was recovered from a middle-aged woman with acute COVID-19. The sample consisted of PBMCs or T cells enriched from blood (not recorded which). The chain links TRBV7-9 to TRBJ1-3; TRBD1 matches at 7 bases. The CDR3 nucleotides read TGTGCCAGCAGCTTAGAGGGGACAGTCGGCACCATATATTTT. This encodes CASSLEGTVGTIYF.